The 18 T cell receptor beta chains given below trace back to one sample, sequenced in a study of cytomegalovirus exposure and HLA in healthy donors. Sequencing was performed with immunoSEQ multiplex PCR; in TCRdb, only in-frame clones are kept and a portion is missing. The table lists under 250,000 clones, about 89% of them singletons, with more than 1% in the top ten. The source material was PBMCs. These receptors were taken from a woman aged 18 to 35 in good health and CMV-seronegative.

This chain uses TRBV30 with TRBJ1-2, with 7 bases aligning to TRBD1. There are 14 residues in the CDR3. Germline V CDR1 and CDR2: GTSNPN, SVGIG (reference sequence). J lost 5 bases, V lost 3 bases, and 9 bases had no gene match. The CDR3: CAWRTGDHYYGYTF. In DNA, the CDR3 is TGTGCCTGGAGAACAGGGGACCATTATTATGGCTACACCTTC. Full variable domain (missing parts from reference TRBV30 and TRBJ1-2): SQTIHQWPATLVQPVGSPLSLECTVEGTSNPNLYWYRQAAGRGLQLLFYSVGIGQISSEVPQNLSASRPQDRQFILSSKKLLLSDSGFYLCAWRTGDHYYGYTFGSGTRLTVV.

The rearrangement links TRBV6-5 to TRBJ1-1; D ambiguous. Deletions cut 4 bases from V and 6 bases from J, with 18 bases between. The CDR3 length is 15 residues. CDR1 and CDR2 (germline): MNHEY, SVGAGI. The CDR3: CASSLTPTLSAEAFF. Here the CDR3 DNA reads TGTGCCAGCAGTTTGACTCCGACCCTGTCGGCTGAAGCTTTCTTT.

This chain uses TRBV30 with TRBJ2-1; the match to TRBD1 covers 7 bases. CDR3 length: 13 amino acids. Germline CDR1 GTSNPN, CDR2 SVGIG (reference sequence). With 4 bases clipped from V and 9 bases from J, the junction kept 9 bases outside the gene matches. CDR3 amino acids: CAWNQGVVGEQFF. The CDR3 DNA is TGTGCCTGGAATCAGGGGGTGGTCGGTGAGCAGTTCTTC.

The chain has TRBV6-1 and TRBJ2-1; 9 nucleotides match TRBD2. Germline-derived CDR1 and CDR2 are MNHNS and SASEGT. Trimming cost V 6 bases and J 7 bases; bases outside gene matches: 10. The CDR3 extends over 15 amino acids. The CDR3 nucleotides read TGTGCCAGCAGGGAGAGACTAGCGGAACGGAATGAGCAGTTCTTC. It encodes CASRERLAERNEQFF.

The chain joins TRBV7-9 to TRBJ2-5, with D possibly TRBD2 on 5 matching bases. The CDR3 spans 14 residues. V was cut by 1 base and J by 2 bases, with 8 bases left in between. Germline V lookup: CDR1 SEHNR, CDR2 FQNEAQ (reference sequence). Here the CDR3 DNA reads TGTGCCAGCAGCTTAGGCGGGTTACAAGAGACCCAGTACTTC. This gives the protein CASSLGGLQETQYF.

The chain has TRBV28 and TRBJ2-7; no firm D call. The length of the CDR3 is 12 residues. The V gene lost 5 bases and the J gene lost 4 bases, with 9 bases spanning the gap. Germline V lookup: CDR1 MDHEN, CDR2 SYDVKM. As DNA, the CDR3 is TGTGCCAGCAGTCCCAGGATTTACGAGCAGTACTTC. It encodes CASSPRIYEQYF.

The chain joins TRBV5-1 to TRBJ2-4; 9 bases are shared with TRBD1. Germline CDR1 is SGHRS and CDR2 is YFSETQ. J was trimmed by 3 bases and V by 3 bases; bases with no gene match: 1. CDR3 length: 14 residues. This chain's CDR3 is CASSSDRGKNIQYF. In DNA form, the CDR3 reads TGCGCCAGCAGCTCGGACAGGGGCAAAAACATTCAGTACTTC.

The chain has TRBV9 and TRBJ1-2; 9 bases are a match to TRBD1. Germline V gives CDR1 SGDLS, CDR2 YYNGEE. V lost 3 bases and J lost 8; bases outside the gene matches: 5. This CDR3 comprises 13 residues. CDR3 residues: CASSGRDRAGYTF. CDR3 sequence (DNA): TGTGCCAGCAGCGGAAGGGACAGGGCGGGCTACACCTTC.

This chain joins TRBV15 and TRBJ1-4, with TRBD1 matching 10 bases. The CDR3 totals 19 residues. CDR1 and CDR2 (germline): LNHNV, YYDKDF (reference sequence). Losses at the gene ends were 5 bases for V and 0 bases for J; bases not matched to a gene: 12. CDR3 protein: CATSEPGQGLSATNEKLFF. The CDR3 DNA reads TGTGCCACCAGCGAACCGGGACAGGGGTTAAGTGCAACTAATGAAAAACTGTTTTTT.

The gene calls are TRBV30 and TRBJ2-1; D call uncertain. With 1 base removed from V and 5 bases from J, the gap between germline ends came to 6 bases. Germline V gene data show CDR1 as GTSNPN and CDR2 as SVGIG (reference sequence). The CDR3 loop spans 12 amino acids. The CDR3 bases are TGTGCCTGGAGTGCGCAGAACAATGAGCAGTTCTTC. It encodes CAWSAQNNEQFF.

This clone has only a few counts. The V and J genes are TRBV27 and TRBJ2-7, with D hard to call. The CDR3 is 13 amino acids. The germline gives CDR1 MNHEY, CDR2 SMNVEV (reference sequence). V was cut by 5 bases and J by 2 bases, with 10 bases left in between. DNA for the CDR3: TGTGCCAGCAGTCACCGGTCCCCCTACGAGCAGTACTTC. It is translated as CASSHRSPYEQYF.

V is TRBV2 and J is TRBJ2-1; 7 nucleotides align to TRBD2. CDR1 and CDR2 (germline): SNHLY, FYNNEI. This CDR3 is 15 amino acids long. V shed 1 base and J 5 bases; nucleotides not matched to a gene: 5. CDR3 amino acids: CASSEGAGVHNEQFF. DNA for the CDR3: TGTGCCAGCAGTGAAGGGGCGGGAGTCCACAATGAGCAGTTCTTC.

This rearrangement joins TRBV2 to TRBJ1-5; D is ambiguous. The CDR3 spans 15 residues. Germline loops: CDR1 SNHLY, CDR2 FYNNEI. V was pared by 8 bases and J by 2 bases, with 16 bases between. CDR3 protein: CASGGLRGRNQPQHF. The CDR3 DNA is TGTGCCAGCGGTGGGTTGAGAGGGCGCAATCAGCCCCAGCATTTT.

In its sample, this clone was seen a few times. DNA for the CDR3: TGTGCCAGCTCACCCGGGACACCTCATCAGCCCCAGCATTTT. This encodes CASSPGTPHQPQHF. The V gene is TRBV18, the J gene TRBJ1-5; possibly TRBD1 for D (6 bases). Per the germline V gene, CDR1 is KGHSH and CDR2 is LQKENI. Trimming took 3 bases from V and 5 from J, leaving 11 bases between them. CDR3 size: 14 residues.

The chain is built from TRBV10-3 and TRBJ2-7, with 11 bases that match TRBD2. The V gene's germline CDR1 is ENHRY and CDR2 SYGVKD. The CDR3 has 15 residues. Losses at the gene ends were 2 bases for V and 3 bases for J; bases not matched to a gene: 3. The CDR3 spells CAISEGLAGGYEQYF. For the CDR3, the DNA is TGTGCCATCAGTGAGGGGCTAGCGGGAGGCTACGAGCAGTACTTC.

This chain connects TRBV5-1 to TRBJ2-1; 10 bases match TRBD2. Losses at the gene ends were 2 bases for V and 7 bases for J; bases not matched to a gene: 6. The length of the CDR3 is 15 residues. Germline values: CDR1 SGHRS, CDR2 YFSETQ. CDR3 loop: CASSLAGGPRNEQFF. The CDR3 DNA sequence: TGCGCCAGCAGCTTAGCGGGAGGGCCTCGGAATGAGCAGTTCTTC.

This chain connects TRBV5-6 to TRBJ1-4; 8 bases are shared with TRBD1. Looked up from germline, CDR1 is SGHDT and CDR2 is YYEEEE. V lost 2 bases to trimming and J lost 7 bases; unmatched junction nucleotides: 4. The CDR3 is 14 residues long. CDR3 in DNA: TGTGCCAGCAGCTTCAGGGGGCCGGGTGAAAAACTGTTTTTT. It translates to CASSFRGPGEKLFF.

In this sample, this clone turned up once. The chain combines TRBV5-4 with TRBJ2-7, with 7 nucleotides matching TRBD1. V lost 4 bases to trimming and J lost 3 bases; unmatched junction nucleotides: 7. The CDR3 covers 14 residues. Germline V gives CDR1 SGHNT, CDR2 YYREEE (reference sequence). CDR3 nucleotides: TGTGCCAGCAGCCCGACAGGGTCGGGCTACGAGCAGTACTTC. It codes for CASSPTGSGYEQYF.